This T cell receptor (beta chain) is from a study of prognosis after radiotherapy for stage I lung cancer. Overall study context: The 10 to 15 male and 6 or 7 female patients were aged 53 to 84, median roughly 79 years. Findings and limits, study-wide: There were reportedly differences in TRBV and TRBJ gene usage between patients with and without metastases.

Genomic DNA was the source, and TCR beta CDR3 was amplified from it by two-round multiplex PCR. Initially, in first-round PCR, primers specific to each TRBV and TRBJ gene were used. TCRdb reanalysed the multiplex PCR reads using MiXCR and keeps one entry per CDR3 protein. This sample yields around 19,000 distinct CDR3 sequences, of which 45% to 50% are seen a single time; roughly 33% belongs to the top ten. Points on this clonotype: Its antigen is not known. Given a much more abundant clone one base away, this may be a read error.

Trimming removed 2 bases at V and 1 base at J, with 20 bases between. The CDR3 has 19 residues. Per germline, CDR1 MNHEY and CDR2 SVGEGT. The sample consisted of PBMCs, taken before or after stereotactic body radiation therapy (not recorded which). This clonotype was sampled from a donor over 45 with non-small cell lung cancer. The chain recombines TRBV6-2 or TRBV6-3 with TRBJ2-2, with D tentatively TRBD2 (6 bases). CDR3 region: CASSYPRVKRALNTGELFF. For the CDR3, the DNA is TGTGCCAGCAGTTACCCCAGGGTGAAGCGGGCCCTGAACACCGGGGAGCTGTTTTTT.